This TCR beta chain was recovered during a study of T cell responses to AZD1222 COVID-19 vaccine. About the research overall: The study pooled second doses at about 4 or about 12 weeks. Broader study findings: The repertoires were collected only after the peak T cell response.

As regards this clone: What it binds is not known. Relative to the germline gene, one junction end is altered; a read error may explain this.

This CDR3 is built from 14 residues. From germline, CDR1 is SSHAT and CDR2 FNYEAQ (reference sequence). Assay used: immunoSEQ multiplex PCR; TCRdb lists only in-frame clones, some missing. The data show some 91,000 clones, about nine tenths seen once. The sequencing here drew on peripheral blood, taken on day 0 of AZD1222 vaccination. This receptor was identified in an adult in good health. The chain carries TRBV7-7 and TRBJ2-3; D gene uncertain. CDR3 nucleotides: TGTGCTAGCAGCCCTAAAGGTCGTACAGATACGCAGTATTTT. Its protein is CASSPKGRTDTQYF. The whole variable domain, filled in from reference TRBV7-7 and TRBJ2-3, reads GAGVSQSPRYKVTKRGQDVTLRCDPISSHATLYWYQQALGQGPEFLTYFNYEAQPDKSGLPSDRFSAERPEGSISTLTIQRTEQRDSAMYRCASSPKGRTDTQYFGPGTRLTVL.